Below, one T cell receptor (beta chain) is given with its context. The data are from a study of cytomegalovirus exposure and HLA in healthy donors. The V and J ends lost 4 bases and 6 bases, in that order; junction bases with no gene match: 8. Germline CDR1 is SGHDT and CDR2 is YYEEEE. This CDR3 region has 14 residues. The PCR had 60 Vbeta and 13 Jbeta primers. The protocol was immunoSEQ multiplex PCR, while the TCRdb copy is restricted to in-frame clones and leaves out a portion. The sample lists 110,000 to 150,000 clones; 65% to 85% were seen once. The TCR comes from a man aged 30 to 45 in good health and CMV-seronegative. This rearrangement joins TRBV5-6 to TRBJ2-7; 9 bases are shared with TRBD1. The sample was PBMCs. The CDR3 nucleotides are TGTGCCAGCAGCCTCGGGACAGGGCGCTCCGAGCAGTACTTC. Translated: CASSLGTGRSEQYF.